The clone carrying this TCR beta chain has at least ten counts. With V trimmed by 4 bases and J by 5 bases, 2 bases remained unmatched. The CDR3 is made up of 13 amino acids. The germline V gene encodes CDR1 PRHDT and CDR2 FYEKMQ (reference sequence). This entry belongs to a study of blood T cell repertoires in COVID-19. The overall study: Material from acute and convalescent COVID-19 was sourced from the United States, Italy and Spain. Sample material is recorded as cDNA or gDNA derived from T cells, B-cell-depleted T cells, or PBMCs.

The authors' processing: For nucleated cells, counts were estimated from reference gene primer amplification. Here immunoSEQ multiplex PCR was the method, and the copy in TCRdb shows in-frame clones only, minus some. That table gives V, J and clone size, and the DNA gave D and trimming. The sample carries under 200,000 clones, 60% to 85% recorded once. The rearrangement joins TRBV13 to TRBJ2-5; 9 bases agree with TRBD1. This TCR came from a man between 60 and 75 years old with acute or convalescent COVID-19. Sequencing used peripheral blood. The CDR3: CASSWTGVETQYF. DNA of the CDR3: TGTGCCAGCAGCTGGACAGGGGTGGAGACCCAGTACTTC.